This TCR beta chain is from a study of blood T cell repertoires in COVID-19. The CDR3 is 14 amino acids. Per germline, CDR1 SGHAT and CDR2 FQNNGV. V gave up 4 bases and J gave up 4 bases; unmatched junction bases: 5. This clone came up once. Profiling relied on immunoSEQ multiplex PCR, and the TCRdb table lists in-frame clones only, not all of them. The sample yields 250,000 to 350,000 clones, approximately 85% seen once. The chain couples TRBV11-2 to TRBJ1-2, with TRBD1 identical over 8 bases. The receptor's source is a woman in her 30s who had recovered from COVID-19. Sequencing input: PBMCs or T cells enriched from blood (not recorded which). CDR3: CASSWDRNFYGYTF. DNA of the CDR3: TGTGCCAGCAGCTGGGACAGGAATTTCTATGGCTACACCTTC.